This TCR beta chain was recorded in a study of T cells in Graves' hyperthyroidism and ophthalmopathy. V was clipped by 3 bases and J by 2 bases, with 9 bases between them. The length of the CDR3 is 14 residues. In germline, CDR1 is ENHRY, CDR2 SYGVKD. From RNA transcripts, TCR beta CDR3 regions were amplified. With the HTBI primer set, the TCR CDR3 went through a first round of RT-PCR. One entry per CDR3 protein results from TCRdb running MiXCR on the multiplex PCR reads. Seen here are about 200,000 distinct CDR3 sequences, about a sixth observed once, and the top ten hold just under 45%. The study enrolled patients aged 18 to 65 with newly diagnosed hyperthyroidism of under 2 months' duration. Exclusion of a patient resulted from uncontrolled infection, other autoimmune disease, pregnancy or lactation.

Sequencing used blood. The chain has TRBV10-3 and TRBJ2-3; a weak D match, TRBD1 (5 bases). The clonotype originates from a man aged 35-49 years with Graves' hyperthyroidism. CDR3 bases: TGTGCCATCAGTGATCAGGGATTCACAGATACGCAGTATTTT. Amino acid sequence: CAISDQGFTDTQYF.